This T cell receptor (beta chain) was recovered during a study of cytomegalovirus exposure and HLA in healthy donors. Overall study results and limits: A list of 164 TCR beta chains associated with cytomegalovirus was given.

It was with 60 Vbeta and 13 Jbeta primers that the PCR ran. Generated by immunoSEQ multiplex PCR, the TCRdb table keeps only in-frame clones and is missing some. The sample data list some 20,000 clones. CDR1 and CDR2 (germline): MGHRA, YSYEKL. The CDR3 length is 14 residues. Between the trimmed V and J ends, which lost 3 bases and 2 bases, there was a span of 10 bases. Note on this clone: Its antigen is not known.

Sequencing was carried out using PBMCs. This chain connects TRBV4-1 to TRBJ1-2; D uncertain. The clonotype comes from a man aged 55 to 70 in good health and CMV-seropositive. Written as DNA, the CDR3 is TGCGCCAGCAGCCATAACGGTCCAAACTATGGCTACACCTTC. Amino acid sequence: CASSHNGPNYGYTF.